This TCR delta chain was recovered during a study of delta chains in infants with herpesvirus infections. This CDR3 is built from 23 residues. J lost 10 bases, V lost 5 bases, and 38 bases had no gene match. Germline V gives CDR1 TSWWSYY, CDR2 QGS. TCR cDNA was made from PBMC RNA with gamma- and delta-chain-specific primers. TCRdb reran clone calling via CATT on the RT-PCR reads. The sample records about 1,000 delta-chain clones, 39% being singletons. V gene TRDV1 combines with J gene TRDJ1, with 9 bases aligning to TRDD3. The clonotype was recovered from a human donor who was a Ugandan infant, either HIV-exposed or HIV-unexposed (not recorded which). The input for sequencing was peripheral blood, taken at time point 3 of longitudinal follow-up. The CDR3 DNA sequence: TGTGCTCTTGGGAAGCTTCCGATTTTCCTACAGTTACTGGAGAACTGGGGGAGAGTTGGACTCATCTTT. Protein product: CALGKLPIFLQLLENWGRVGLIF.